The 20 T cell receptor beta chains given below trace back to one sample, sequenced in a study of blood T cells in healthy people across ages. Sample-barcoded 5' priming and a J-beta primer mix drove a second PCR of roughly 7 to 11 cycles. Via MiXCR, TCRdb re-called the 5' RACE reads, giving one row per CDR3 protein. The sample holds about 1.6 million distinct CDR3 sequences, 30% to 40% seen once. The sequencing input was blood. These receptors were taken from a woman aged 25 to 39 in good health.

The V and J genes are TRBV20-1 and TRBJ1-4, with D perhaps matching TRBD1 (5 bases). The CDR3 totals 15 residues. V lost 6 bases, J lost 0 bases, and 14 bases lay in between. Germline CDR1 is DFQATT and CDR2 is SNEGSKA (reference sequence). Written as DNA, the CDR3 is TGCAGTGCCAGTCCGGGGACTGCAACTAATGAAAAACTGTTTTTT. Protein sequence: CSASPGTATNEKLFF.

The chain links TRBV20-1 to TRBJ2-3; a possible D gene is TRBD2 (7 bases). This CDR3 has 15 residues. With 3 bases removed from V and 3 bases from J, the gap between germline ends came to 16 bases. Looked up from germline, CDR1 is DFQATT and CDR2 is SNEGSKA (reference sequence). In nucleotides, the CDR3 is TGCAGTGCTAGTTGGGGGGGCTCTAGTACAGATACGCAGTATTTT. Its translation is CSASWGGSSTDTQYF.

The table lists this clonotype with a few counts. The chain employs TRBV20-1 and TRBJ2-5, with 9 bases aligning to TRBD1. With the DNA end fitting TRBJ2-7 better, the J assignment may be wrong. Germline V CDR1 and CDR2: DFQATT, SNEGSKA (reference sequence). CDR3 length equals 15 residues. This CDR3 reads CSARVSGQGFHEQYF. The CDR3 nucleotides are TGCAGTGCTAGAGTATCGGGACAGGGTTTTCACGAGCAGTACTTC.

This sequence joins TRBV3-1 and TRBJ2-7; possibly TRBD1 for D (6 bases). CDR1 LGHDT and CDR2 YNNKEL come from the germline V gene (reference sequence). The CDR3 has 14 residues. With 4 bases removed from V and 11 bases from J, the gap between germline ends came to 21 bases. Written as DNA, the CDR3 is TGTGCCAGCAGCCCCTCTTGGCAGGGGAAAGAAGAGTACTTC. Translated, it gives CASSPSWQGKEEYF.

The CDR3 spells CASSHTGAAAFF. The CDR3 DNA reads TGTGCCAGCAGCCACACAGGTGCGGCAGCTTTCTTT. The V and J genes are TRBV3-1 and TRBJ1-1; D may be TRBD1 (5 bases). Trimming removed 3 bases from V and 10 bases from J, with 12 bases in between. Germline values: CDR1 LGHDT, CDR2 YNNKEL (reference sequence). The CDR3 length is 12 residues.

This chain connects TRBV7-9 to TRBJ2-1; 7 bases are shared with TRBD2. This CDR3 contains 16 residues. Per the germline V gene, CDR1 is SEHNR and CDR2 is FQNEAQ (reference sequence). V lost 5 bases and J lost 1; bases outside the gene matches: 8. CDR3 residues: CASSPERDPSYNEQFF. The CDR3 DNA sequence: TGTGCCAGCAGCCCAGAGCGGGACCCATCCTACAATGAGCAGTTCTTC.

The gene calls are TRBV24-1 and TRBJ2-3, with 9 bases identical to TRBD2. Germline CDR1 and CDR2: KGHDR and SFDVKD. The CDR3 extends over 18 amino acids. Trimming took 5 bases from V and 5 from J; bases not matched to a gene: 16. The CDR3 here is CATSVPASGNLPGDTQYF. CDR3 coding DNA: TGTGCCACCAGTGTCCCTGCTAGCGGGAACCTACCGGGAGATACGCAGTATTTT.

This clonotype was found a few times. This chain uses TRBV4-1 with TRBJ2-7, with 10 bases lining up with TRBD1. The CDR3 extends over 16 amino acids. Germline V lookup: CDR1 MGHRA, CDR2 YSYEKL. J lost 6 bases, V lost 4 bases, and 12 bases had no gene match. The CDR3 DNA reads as TGCGCCAGCAGCCGCGGGCCCCGGGACAGGGGAGTCGAGCAGTACTTC. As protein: CASSRGPRDRGVEQYF.

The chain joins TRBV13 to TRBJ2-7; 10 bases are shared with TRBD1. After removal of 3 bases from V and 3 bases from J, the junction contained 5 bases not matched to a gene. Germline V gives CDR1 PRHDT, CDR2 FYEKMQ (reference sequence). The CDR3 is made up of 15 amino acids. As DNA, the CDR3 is TGTGCCAGCAGCTTCCGGGACAGGGGCGGCTACGAGCAGTACTTC. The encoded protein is CASSFRDRGGYEQYF.

CDR3 in DNA: TGTGCCAGCAGTCCAGGTGGACAGGGGGAGGGCTACACCTTC. It translates to CASSPGGQGEGYTF. The gene calls are TRBV12-3 or TRBV12-4 and TRBJ1-2, with 10 positions matching TRBD1. The CDR3 length is 14 residues. With V trimmed by 5 bases and J by 8 bases, 8 bases remained unmatched.

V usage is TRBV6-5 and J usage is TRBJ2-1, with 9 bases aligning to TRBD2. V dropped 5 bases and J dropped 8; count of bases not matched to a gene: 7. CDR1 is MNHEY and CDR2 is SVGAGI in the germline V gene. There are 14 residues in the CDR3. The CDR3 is CASSTSGSYDEQFF. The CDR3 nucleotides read TGTGCCAGCAGTACTAGCGGGTCGTACGATGAGCAGTTCTTC.

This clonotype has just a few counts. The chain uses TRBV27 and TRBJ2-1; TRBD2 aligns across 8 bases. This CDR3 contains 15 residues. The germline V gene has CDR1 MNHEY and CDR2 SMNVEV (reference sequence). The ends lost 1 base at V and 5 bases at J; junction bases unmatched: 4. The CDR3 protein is CASSLYGGANNEQFF. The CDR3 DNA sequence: TGTGCCAGCAGTTTATACGGGGGGGCAAACAATGAGCAGTTCTTC.

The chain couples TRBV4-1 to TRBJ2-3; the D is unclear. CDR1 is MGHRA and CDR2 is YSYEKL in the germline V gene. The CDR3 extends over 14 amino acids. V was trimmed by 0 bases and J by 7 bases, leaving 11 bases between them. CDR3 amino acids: CASSQEVGIYTQYF. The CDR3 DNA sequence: TGCGCCAGCAGCCAAGAAGTGGGGATTTATACGCAGTATTTT.

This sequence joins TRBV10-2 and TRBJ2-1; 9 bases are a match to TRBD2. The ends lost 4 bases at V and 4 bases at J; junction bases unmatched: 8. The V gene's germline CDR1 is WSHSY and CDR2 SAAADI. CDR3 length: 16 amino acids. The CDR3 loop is CASSGDLAGRYNEQFF. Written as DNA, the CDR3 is TGCGCCAGCAGTGGGGATCTAGCGGGGCGGTACAATGAGCAGTTCTTC.

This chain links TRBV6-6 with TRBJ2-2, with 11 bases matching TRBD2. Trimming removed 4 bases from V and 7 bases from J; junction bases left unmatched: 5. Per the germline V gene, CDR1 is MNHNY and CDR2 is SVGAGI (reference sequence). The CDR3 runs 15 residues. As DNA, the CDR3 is TGTGCCAGCAGTTCTTCTAGCGGGGGGAACGGGGAGCTGTTTTTT. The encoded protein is CASSSSSGGNGELFF.

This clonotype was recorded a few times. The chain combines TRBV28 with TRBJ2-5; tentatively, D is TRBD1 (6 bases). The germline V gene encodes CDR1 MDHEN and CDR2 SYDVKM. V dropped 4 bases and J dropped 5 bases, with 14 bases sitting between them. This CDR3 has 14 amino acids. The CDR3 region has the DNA TGTGCCAGCAGTTCAAGGGTAACAGGGGAGACCCAGTACTTC. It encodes CASSSRVTGETQYF.

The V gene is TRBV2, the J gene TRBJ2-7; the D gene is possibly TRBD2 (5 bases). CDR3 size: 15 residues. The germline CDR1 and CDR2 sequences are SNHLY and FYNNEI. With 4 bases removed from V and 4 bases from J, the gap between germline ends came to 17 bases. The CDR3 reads CASSAPSLWGYEQYF. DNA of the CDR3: TGTGCCAGCAGTGCCCCTAGCCTATGGGGATACGAGCAGTACTTC.

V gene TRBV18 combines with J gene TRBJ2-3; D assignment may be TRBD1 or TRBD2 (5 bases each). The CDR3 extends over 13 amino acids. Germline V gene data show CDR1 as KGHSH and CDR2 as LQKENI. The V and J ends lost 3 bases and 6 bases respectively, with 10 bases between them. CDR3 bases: TGTGCCAGCTCACCGGGGGAAACGGATACGCAGTATTTT. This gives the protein CASSPGETDTQYF.

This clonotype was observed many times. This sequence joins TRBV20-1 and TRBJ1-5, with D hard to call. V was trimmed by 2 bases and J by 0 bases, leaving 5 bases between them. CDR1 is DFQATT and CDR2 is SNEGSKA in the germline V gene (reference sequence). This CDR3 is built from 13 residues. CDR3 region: CSARQDSNQPQHF. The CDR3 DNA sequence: TGCAGTGCTAGACAGGATAGCAATCAGCCCCAGCATTTT.

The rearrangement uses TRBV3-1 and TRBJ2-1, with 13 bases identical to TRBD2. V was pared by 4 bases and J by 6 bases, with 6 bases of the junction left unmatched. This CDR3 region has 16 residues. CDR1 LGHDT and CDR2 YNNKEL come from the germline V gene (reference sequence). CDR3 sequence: CASSPQTSGRTNEQFF. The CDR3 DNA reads TGTGCCAGCAGCCCCCAGACTAGCGGGAGGACCAATGAGCAGTTCTTC.